This TCR beta chain was found in a study of T cells in Graves' hyperthyroidism and ophthalmopathy. The CDR3 consists of 17 residues. The V gene's germline CDR1 is SEHNR and CDR2 FQNEAQ (reference sequence). With 3 bases clipped from V and 8 bases from J, the junction kept 10 bases outside the gene matches. TCR beta CDR3 sequences were amplified from RNA transcripts. When the TCR CDR3 underwent first-round RT-PCR, the HTBI primer set was used. TCRdb used MiXCR to reprocess the multiplex PCR reads, holding one entry per CDR3 protein. The profile covers approximately 360,000 distinct CDR3 sequences, with approximately 25% appearing a single time and roughly 80% taken by the ten largest.

This sequence originates from a man aged 45-65 years with Graves' hyperthyroidism. The J gene is TRBJ2-1, the V gene TRBV7-9; TRBD2 aligns across 13 bases. What was sequenced was blood. The CDR3 DNA reads TGTGCCAGCAGCTTCCGGACTAGCGGGAGCAGTAGCGATGAGCAGTTCTTC. This codes for CASSFRTSGSSSDEQFF.